A selection of T cell receptor beta chains follows, all from one sample in a study of response to subunit inactivated influenza vaccine. TCRdb processed the RT-PCR reads anew with MiXCR; each CDR3 protein has one entry. This sample has hundreds of thousands of distinct CDR3 sequences, with roughly 20% found just once. This specimen consisted of PBMCs from blood, obtained 4 to 6 days after vaccination. These receptors were collected from a man in his forties or fifties who received an inactivated influenza vaccine. The CDR3 runs from the conserved cysteine through the conserved F or W. Fields, in order: J gene, clone size, D gene, V gene, CDR3 protein, CDR3 DNA. D genes are given only for firm matches. Only some rows state a clone size, as once, few, many or a class for expanded clones.

TRBJ1-1 . . TRBV7-9 CASSAAMGGTEAFF TGTGCCAGCAGCGCCGCGATGGGGGGGACTGAAGCTTTCTTT
TRBJ2-1 . . TRBV6-2/TRBV6-3 CASYSRGRPKGQFF TGTGCCAGCTACTCGCGGGGACGCCCTAAGGGGCAGTTCTTC
TRBJ1-1 few . TRBV7-2 CASSLGRGAAFF TGTGCCAGCAGCTTAGGCAGGGGCGCGGCTTTCTTT
TRBJ2-5 . . TRBV27 CASSLTVLETQYF TGTGCCAGCAGCCTTACGGTCCTGGAGACCCAGTACTTC
TRBJ2-6 . . TRBV2 CASMEPSGANVLTF TGTGCCAGCATGGAACCATCTGGGGCCAACGTCCTGACTTTC
TRBJ1-1 . . TRBV6-1 CASSNRRSNTEAFF TGTGCCAGCAGTAACAGGCGCTCGAACACTGAAGCTTTCTTT
TRBJ1-1 few . TRBV6-6 CASTQNPRTEAFF TGTGCCAGCACCCAAAATCCGAGGACTGAAGCTTTCTTT
TRBJ1-1 . TRBD1 TRBV10-3 CAITGTGDTEAFF TGTGCCATCACCGGGACAGGGGACACTGAAGCTTTCTTT
TRBJ2-7 few . TRBV12-3/TRBV12-4 CASRYGLAYEQYF TGTGCCAGCAGATACGGGTTAGCCTACGAGCAGTACTTC
TRBJ2-7 . . TRBV20-1 CSARGGESYEQYF TGCAGTGCTAGAGGCGGGGAAAGCTACGAGCAGTACTTC
TRBJ2-2 . . TRBV27 CASSFSFTAGELFF TGTGCCAGCAGTTTCTCGTTTACCGCCGGGGAGCTGTTTTTT
TRBJ2-7 few . TRBV6-2/TRBV6-3 CASSRGLDRRDYEQYF TGTGCCAGCAGCCGTGGCCTAGACAGAAGAGACTACGAGCAGTACTTC
TRBJ2-1 . TRBD2 TRBV5-1 CASSPGLGRNEQFF TGTGCCAGCAGCCCCGGACTAGGAAGAAATGAGCAGTTCTTC
TRBJ2-5 . TRBD1 TRBV6-4 CASSDPDRGGRETQYF TGTGCCAGCAGTGACCCGGACAGGGGTGGTCGAGAGACCCAGTACTTC
TRBJ2-5 . . TRBV7-2 CASSPWAHETQYF TGTGCCAGCAGCCCTTGGGCGCATGAGACCCAGTACTTC
TRBJ2-5 few TRBD2 TRBV4-1 CASSQDEAGGFLKTQYF TGCGCCAGCAGCCAAGATGAGGCGGGGGGCTTCCTGAAGACCCAGTACTTC
TRBJ1-1 few . TRBV5-1 CASSVFGSDTEAFF TGCGCCAGCAGCGTTTTCGGGTCGGACACTGAAGCTTTCTTT
TRBJ2-3 . . TRBV5-1 CASHTGPPSDTQYF TGCGCCAGCCACACAGGGCCCCCCTCAGATACGCAGTATTTT
TRBJ2-1 . TRBD1 TRBV27 CASSLWTGRYNEQFF TGTGCCAGCAGTTTATGGACAGGGCGTTACAATGAGCAGTTCTTC
TRBJ2-5 many TRBD2 TRBV20-1 CSATKAGVETQYF TGCAGTGCTACAAAAGCGGGGGTGGAGACCCAGTACTTC
TRBJ1-6 . . TRBV28 CASINRVGNSPLHF TGTGCCAGCATCAACAGGGTCGGGAATTCACCCCTCCACTTT
TRBJ2-7 . TRBD1 TRBV5-6 CASSAGQGTYEQYF TGTGCCAGCAGCGCGGGACAGGGAACCTACGAGCAGTACTTC
TRBJ2-7 many . TRBV15 CATGRGGLFSYEQYF TGTGCCACCGGGAGGGGGGGCCTATTCTCCTACGAGCAGTACTTC
TRBJ2-3 . . TRBV30 CAWSVGHRVQYF TGTGCCTGGAGTGTAGGTCACCGGGTTCAGTATTTT
TRBJ2-5 . TRBD2 TRBV7-8 CASVERESQETQYF TGTGCCAGCGTGGAGCGGGAGAGTCAAGAGACCCAGTACTTC
TRBJ2-3 . TRBD2 TRBV7-3 CASSSGAGGPTDTQYF TGTGCCAGCAGCTCAGGAGCGGGAGGTCCCACAGATACGCAGTATTTT
TRBJ2-3 few TRBD2 TRBV10-3 CAISEQLAGGPDTQYF TGTGCCATCAGTGAGCAACTAGCGGGGGGGCCAGATACGCAGTATTTT
TRBJ1-2 . TRBD1 TRBV28 CASRTSGGASSYGYTF TGTGCCAGCAGAACGTCAGGGGGCGCCAGTTCCTATGGCTACACCTTC
TRBJ2-1 few TRBD1 TRBV5-6 CASSTGQAPNNEQFF TGTGCCAGCAGCACCGGACAGGCTCCTAACAATGAGCAGTTCTTC
TRBJ2-7 many TRBD1 TRBV5-1 CASSSGQGDEQYF TGCGCCAGCAGCTCGGGACAGGGAGACGAGCAGTACTTC
TRBJ2-7 few . TRBV12-3/TRBV12-4 CASSSGHTSFYEQYF TGTGCCAGCAGTTCGGGTCACACGAGCTTTTACGAGCAGTACTTC
TRBJ2-1 . TRBD2 TRBV30 CAWTRTSGNYNEQFF TGTGCCTGGACTAGGACTAGCGGGAACTACAATGAGCAGTTCTTC
TRBJ2-5 few . TRBV20-1 CSATDSGETQYF TGCAGTGCAACCGACTCGGGAGAGACCCAGTACTTC
TRBJ2-7 . TRBD2 TRBV20-1 CSAGAGPYEQYF TGCAGTGCTGGAGCGGGGCCCTACGAGCAGTACTTC
TRBJ2-7 few . TRBV29-1 CSGGEPSVGEQYF TGCAGCGGAGGTGAGCCGTCGGTGGGGGAGCAGTACTTC
TRBJ1-6 . . TRBV10-3 CAISGETGSYNSPLHF TGTGCCATCAGTGGGGAGACGGGGAGCTATAATTCACCCCTCCACTTT
TRBJ1-1 . . TRBV20-1 CSASRRDVNTEAFF TGCAGTGCTTCACGCAGGGATGTGAACACTGAAGCTTTCTTT
TRBJ2-5 few . TRBV6-1 CASSLGWGREETQYF TGTGCCAGCAGCCTAGGGTGGGGCAGAGAAGAGACCCAGTACTTC